This passage covers 21 T cell receptor beta chains from one sample sequenced in a study of PD-1 blockade in classical Hodgkin lymphoma. The method was immunoSEQ multiplex PCR; TCRdb's version includes in-frame clones alone and lacks a portion of them. This table has 39,000 or so clones, about 88% appearing once. Every patient relapsed after autologous stem cell transplantation, and brentuximab vedotin exposure varied. Material: peripheral blood mononuclear cells (PBMCs), obtained before the second cycle of nivolumab. All receptors derive from a human donor with classical Hodgkin lymphoma.

This chain links TRBV18 with TRBJ2-1, with TRBD2 as a possible D gene (9 bases). Trimming removed 3 bases from V and 8 bases from J, with 32 bases in between. CDR1 and CDR2 (germline): KGHSH, LQKENI. This CDR3 spans 20 amino acids. CDR3 residues: CASSPGPGQDIIAGVDEQFF. CDR3 nucleotide sequence: TGTGCCAGCTCACCGGGGCCGGGACAGGACATAATAGCGGGAGTCGATGAGCAGTTCTTC.

The genes are TRBV5-1 and TRBJ2-2; D is possibly TRBD2 (6 bases). V lost 4 bases, J lost 5 bases, and 15 bases lay in between. There are 15 residues in the CDR3. CDR1 and CDR2 from the germline V gene are SGHRS and YFSETQ. In DNA, the CDR3 is TGCGCCAGCAGCCCCTTGAGGGAGGAAACCGGGGAGCTGTTTTTT. This encodes CASSPLREETGELFF.

V gene TRBV7-2 combines with J gene TRBJ2-7, with TRBD2 matching over 12 bases. With V trimmed by 4 bases and J by 4 bases, 5 bases remained unmatched. The CDR3 extends over 15 amino acids. Looked up from germline, CDR1 is SGHTA and CDR2 is FQGNSA. The CDR3: CASSWSSGGEYEQYF. DNA of the CDR3: TGTGCCAGCAGCTGGTCTAGCGGGGGGGAGTACGAGCAGTACTTC.

The CDR3 region is CASSRGQGAPVDTQYF. DNA of the CDR3: TGTGCCAGCAGCCGAGGACAGGGGGCGCCGGTAGATACGCAGTATTTT. V is TRBV7-9 and J is TRBJ2-3, with 11 bases that match TRBD1. Unmatched junction bases numbered 9, after V lost 5 bases and J lost 5 bases. The CDR3 extends over 16 amino acids. Germline V lookup: CDR1 SEHNR, CDR2 FQNEAQ (reference sequence).

This chain connects TRBV28 to TRBJ2-7; the D is unclear. The ends were cut back, 6 bases at V and 2 bases at J, with 11 bases in the middle. This CDR3 is built from 13 residues. Germline V CDR1 and CDR2: MDHEN, SYDVKM. The CDR3 DNA follows: TGTGCCAGCAGCCTCCGAGCTGCCTACGAGCAGTACTTC. This encodes CASSLRAAYEQYF. Combining the CDR3 with reference TRBV28 and TRBJ2-7 gives the whole variable domain DVKVTQSSRYLVKRTGEKVFLECVQDMDHENMFWYRQDPGLGLRLIYFSYDVKMKEKGDIPEGYSVSREKKERFSLILESASTNQTSMYLCASSLRAAYEQYFGPGTRLTVT.

The V gene is TRBV27, the J gene TRBJ2-2, with no clear D. Trimming shortened V by 2 bases and J by 6 bases, and 4 bases separated the two germline ends. The CDR3 is made up of 12 amino acids. The germline V gene encodes CDR1 MNHEY and CDR2 SMNVEV (reference sequence). The CDR3 nucleotides are TGTGCCAGCAGTTTAGGGTCCGGGGAGCTGTTTTTT. The encoded protein is CASSLGSGELFF.

This sequence joins TRBV7-3 and TRBJ2-1; D may correspond to TRBD1 or TRBD2 (5 bases each). CDR1 is SGHTA and CDR2 is FQGTGA in the germline V gene. This CDR3 contains 15 residues. V was shortened by 5 bases and J by 2 bases, with 13 bases between the two germline ends. The CDR3 protein is CASSPGGGPYNEQFF. In DNA form, the CDR3 reads TGTGCCAGCAGCCCTGGTGGGGGACCCTACAATGAGCAGTTCTTC.

This clone was seen a single time. The chain carries TRBV28 and TRBJ2-5; no firm D call. Trimming cost V 6 bases and J 5 bases, with 16 bases left between them. The CDR3 runs 14 residues. The germline CDR1 and CDR2 sequences are MDHEN and SYDVKM. The CDR3 loop reads CASRISTVGETQYF. Here the CDR3 DNA reads TGTGCCAGCAGAATTAGTACAGTAGGGGAGACCCAGTACTTC.

The chain combines TRBV27 with TRBJ2-5, with D uncertain. With 6 bases removed from V and 1 base from J, the gap between germline ends came to 9 bases. The germline CDR1 and CDR2 sequences are MNHEY and SMNVEV (reference sequence). There are 13 residues in the CDR3. As DNA, the CDR3 is TGTGCCAGCAGCCCCGGAGTCCAAGAGACCCAGTACTTC. Translating gives CASSPGVQETQYF.

The chain uses TRBV5-6 and TRBJ2-7; D not certain. The germline CDR1 and CDR2 sequences are SGHDT and YYEEEE. V was clipped by 4 bases and J by 3 bases, with 11 bases between them. This CDR3 has 13 amino acids. Written as DNA, the CDR3 is TGTGCCAGCAGCAAACTTACACTCTACGAGCAGTACTTC. Amino acids: CASSKLTLYEQYF.

CDR3 loop: CASSFTPVTYNEQFF. For the CDR3, the DNA is TGTGCCAGCAGTTTCACCCCCGTCACCTACAATGAGCAGTTCTTC. The rearrangement uses TRBV27 and TRBJ2-1, with unresolved D. CDR3 length: 15 residues. The germline V and J ends were trimmed by 3 bases and 2 bases, with 11 bases remaining between them. Germline CDR1 and CDR2: MNHEY and SMNVEV (reference sequence).

This chain links TRBV4-1 with TRBJ2-1, with TRBD2 matching over 10 bases. Germline values: CDR1 MGHRA, CDR2 YSYEKL. The CDR3 sequence is 15 residues long. V was pared by 3 bases and J by 7 bases, with 6 bases of the junction left unmatched. As DNA, the CDR3 is TGCGCCAGCAGCCAGTTGGGACTAGCGTCTAATGAGCAGTTCTTC. Translating gives CASSQLGLASNEQFF.

The chain joins TRBV4-1 to TRBJ2-1; D is unresolved. The CDR3 length is 15 residues. Trimming took off 0 bases at V and 8 bases at J, with 14 bases between the two ends. Germline V gives CDR1 MGHRA, CDR2 YSYEKL. The DNA for the CDR3 is TGCGCCAGCAGCCAAGATCCGGACCAAGCCTATGAGCAGTTCTTC. This translates into CASSQDPDQAYEQFF.

The chain combines TRBV5-6 with TRBJ1-4, with 12 bases identical to TRBD1. The CDR3 totals 16 residues. Germline V gene sequence: CDR1 SGHDT, CDR2 YYEEEE. The V segment lost 6 bases and the J segment 2 bases; nucleotides outside the gene matches: 5. The CDR3 sequence is CASTKGQGATNEKLFF. CDR3 sequence (DNA): TGTGCCAGCACCAAGGGACAGGGGGCGACTAATGAAAAACTGTTTTTT.

The CDR3 loop is CASSPQGRSYEQYF. CDR3 DNA: TGTGCCAGCAGTCCCCAGGGAAGGTCCTACGAGCAGTACTTC. The chain employs TRBV6-1 and TRBJ2-7, with D perhaps matching TRBD1 (5 bases). The germline V and J ends were trimmed by 5 bases and 1 base, with 12 bases remaining between them. The CDR3 extends over 14 amino acids. Germline loops: CDR1 MNHNS, CDR2 SASEGT.

The rearrangement joins TRBV5-4 to TRBJ2-1; D perhaps matches TRBD1 (5 bases). CDR3 size: 13 residues. V lost 7 bases, J lost 3 bases, and 11 bases lay in between. Per germline, CDR1 SGHNT and CDR2 YYREEE (reference sequence). The CDR3 spells CASGYRNYNEQFF. In DNA form, the CDR3 reads TGTGCCAGCGGGTACAGGAACTACAATGAGCAGTTCTTC.

The J gene is TRBJ2-7, the V gene TRBV7-9; the match to TRBD2 covers 11 bases. Germline V lookup: CDR1 SEHNR, CDR2 FQNEAQ (reference sequence). V lost 0 bases, J lost 7 bases, and 8 bases stayed unmatched. The CDR3 consists of 16 residues. The CDR3 DNA reads TGTGCCAGCAGCTTAGCGGTAGCTAGCGGGAGGTGGGAGCAGTACTTC. Its protein product is CASSLAVASGRWEQYF. The full variable domain, completed using reference TRBV7-9 and TRBJ2-7, is DTGVSQNPRHKITKRGQNVTFRCDPISEHNRLYWYRQTLGQGPEFLTYFQNEAQLEKSRLLSDRFSAERPKGSFSTLEIQRTEQGDSAMYLCASSLAVASGRWEQYFGPGTRLTVT.

This clone is labeled as medium-sized (0.01 to 0.1%). The chain is built from TRBV4-1 and TRBJ2-5; D unresolved. The CDR3 totals 13 residues. Looked up from germline, CDR1 is MGHRA and CDR2 is YSYEKL. With 2 bases removed from V and 2 bases from J, the gap between germline ends came to 6 bases. The CDR3 here is CASSQPNQETQYF. The DNA for the CDR3 is TGCGCCAGCAGCCAACCAAATCAAGAGACCCAGTACTTC.

The chain couples TRBV28 to TRBJ1-1, with D unclear. Germline V gene lookup returns CDR1 MDHEN and CDR2 SYDVKM. Trimming shortened V by 3 bases and J by 0 bases, and 8 bases separated the two germline ends. The length of the CDR3 is 14 residues. The CDR3 DNA reads TGTGCCAGCAGTTTTCACGGTATGAACACTGAAGCTTTCTTT. Translating it yields CASSFHGMNTEAFF.

This rearrangement joins TRBV6-1 to TRBJ2-7, with unresolved D. Per germline, CDR1 MNHNS and CDR2 SASEGT. This CDR3 spans 15 amino acids. The V end was cut by 1 base, the J end by 2 bases, with 12 bases between. The CDR3 nucleotides read TGTGCCAGCAGTGAAGGTCGGATAGAGACCTACGAGCAGTACTTC. Amino acid sequence: CASSEGRIETYEQYF.

The genes are TRBV15 and TRBJ2-5; no clear D. The V and J ends lost 0 bases and 5 bases respectively, with 7 bases between them. Germline V lookup: CDR1 LNHNV, CDR2 YYDKDF (reference sequence). The CDR3 consists of 13 residues. In nucleotides, the CDR3 is TGTGCCACCAGCAGAGATAATGGTGAGACCCAGTACTTC. It encodes CATSRDNGETQYF.